The 28 T cell receptor beta chains given below trace back to one sample, sequenced in a study of shared clonotypes between healthy human individuals. Sequencing used immunoSEQ multiplex PCR; TCRdb keeps in-frame clones, though not all of them. The sample records fewer than 650,000 clones, 76% being singletons. The sample comprised PBMCs. The receptors derive from a woman in her 40s in good health. Some clones in this sample may be carry-over from other donors' samples.

This chain links TRBV11-2 with TRBJ2-5; D is perhaps TRBD1 or TRBD2 (6 bases each). The J call may be incorrect, as the DNA end agrees better with TRBJ2-7. CDR1 is SGHAT, CDR2 FQNNGV, per germline. The CDR3 covers 15 residues. CDR3 nucleotides: TGTGCCAGCAGCTTAGGGGGGGCCAGGGGTTACGAGCAGTACTTC. Amino acids: CASSLGGARGYEQYF.

The chain employs TRBV5-1 and TRBJ1-1; 7 nucleotides match TRBD1. Germline V gene data show CDR1 as SGHRS and CDR2 as YFSETQ. Losses at the gene ends were 4 bases for V and 0 bases for J; bases not matched to a gene: 3. The CDR3 runs to 14 residues. CDR3: CASSTGTVNTEAFF. The CDR3 DNA follows: TGCGCCAGCAGCACCGGGACAGTGAACACTGAAGCTTTCTTT. Variable domain in full (rest from reference TRBV5-1 and TRBJ1-1): KAGVTQTPRYLIKTRGQQVTLSCSPISGHRSVSWYQQTPGQGLQFLFEYFSETQRNKGNFPGRFSGRQFSNSRSEMNVSTLELGDSALYLCASSTGTVNTEAFFGQGTRLTVV.

The DNA for the CDR3 is TGCAGCGTTGTCGACCCAGCTCCGCACTCTGGGGCCAACGTCCTGACTTTC. Translated, it gives CSVVDPAPHSGANVLTF. This chain joins TRBV29-1 and TRBJ2-6; D not certain. The V gene lost 4 bases and the J gene lost 0 bases, with 16 bases spanning the gap. The germline V gene has CDR1 SQVTM and CDR2 ANQGSEA. CDR3 size: 17 residues.

J is TRBJ2-1 and V is TRBV28; 10 nucleotides align to TRBD2. Per germline, CDR1 MDHEN and CDR2 SYDVKM. V lost 10 bases and J lost 4; bases outside the gene matches: 7. This CDR3 has 14 residues. The CDR3 DNA reads as TGTGCCACTAGCGGTAGCGGGAGGTACAATGAGCAGTTCTTC. Its translation is CATSGSGRYNEQFF.

This clone was recorded once. The V call is TRBV10-3, the J call TRBJ2-1; D call uncertain. The CDR3 runs 15 residues. Trimming cost V 10 bases and J 0 bases, with 16 bases left between them. Germline V gene data show CDR1 as ENHRY and CDR2 as SYGVKD. CDR3 coding DNA: TGTGCCACTTACGTGGGCAGCAGCTCCTACAATGAGCAGTTCTTC. Translated, it gives CATYVGSSSYNEQFF.

This chain uses TRBV28 with TRBJ2-4, with 8 bases fitting TRBD1. There are 17 residues in the CDR3. Trimming removed 6 bases from V and 0 bases from J; junction bases left unmatched: 10. CDR1 and CDR2 from the germline V gene are MDHEN and SYDVKM. The CDR3, as DNA: TGTGCCAGCAGACCCCGGACAGGGACCTTAGCCAAAAACATTCAGTACTTC. The encoded protein is CASRPRTGTLAKNIQYF.

This chain connects TRBV19 to TRBJ2-1, with TRBD2 identical over 7 bases. The ends lost 8 bases at V and 3 bases at J; junction bases unmatched: 7. CDR1 and CDR2 from the germline V gene are LNHDA and SQIVND (reference sequence). The CDR3 totals 14 residues. CDR3 nucleotides: TGTGCCAGTGGGGAGGCTAGCGGCTACAATGAGCAGTTCTTC. The encoded protein is CASGEASGYNEQFF.

This clone was detected once. The chain uses TRBV29-1 and TRBJ2-7, with 7 bases that match TRBD1. CDR1 is SQVTM and CDR2 is ANQGSEA in the germline V gene. The CDR3 is 13 amino acids. V gave up 6 bases and J gave up 2 bases; unmatched junction bases: 7. Here the CDR3 reads CSVQNDRAYEQYF. Written as DNA, the CDR3 is TGCAGCGTCCAAAACGACAGGGCCTACGAGCAGTACTTC.

This sequence joins TRBV5-1 and TRBJ2-7; 10 nucleotides line up with TRBD1. The CDR3 is 16 amino acids. Germline V CDR1 and CDR2: SGHRS, YFSETQ. Trimming removed 3 bases from V and 2 bases from J; junction bases left unmatched: 8. The CDR3 DNA reads as TGCGCCAGCAGCTCCGCCGGGACAGGGGTAACCTACGAGCAGTACTTC. This codes for CASSSAGTGVTYEQYF.

V usage is TRBV6-5 and J usage is TRBJ1-2; D not resolved. V dropped 6 bases and J dropped 0 bases, with 8 bases sitting between them. The V gene's germline CDR1 is MNHEY and CDR2 SVGAGI. The CDR3 runs 13 residues. The CDR3 DNA follows: TGTGCCAGCAGGCCGGGAGCTAACTATGGCTACACCTTC. Its protein is CASRPGANYGYTF.

The chain couples TRBV11-1 to TRBJ2-1; 10 bases are a match to TRBD1. Trimming removed 5 bases from V and 2 bases from J; junction bases left unmatched: 3. CDR1 and CDR2 (germline): SGHAT, FQDESV (reference sequence). The CDR3 is 15 amino acids. CDR3 nucleotides: TGTGCCAGCAGCAGGGACAGGGGCACCTACAATGAGCAGTTCTTC. This translates into CASSRDRGTYNEQFF.

V usage is TRBV28 and J usage is TRBJ1-4; no clear D gene. Germline V gives CDR1 MDHEN, CDR2 SYDVKM. V was trimmed by 2 bases and J by 0 bases, leaving 19 bases between them. This CDR3 has 19 residues. The CDR3 sequence is CASSLVAGIQRSTNEKLFF. For the CDR3, the DNA is TGTGCCAGCAGTTTAGTTGCAGGCATCCAGAGATCAACTAATGAAAAACTGTTTTTT.

V and J are TRBV2 and TRBJ2-2; 9 bases are shared with TRBD2. Trimming cost V 4 bases and J 5 bases; bases outside gene matches: 5. The CDR3 runs to 15 residues. Germline V gene sequence: CDR1 SNHLY, CDR2 FYNNEI. The CDR3 spells CASSVISGRTGELFF. The CDR3 DNA follows: TGTGCCAGCAGTGTCATTAGCGGGAGAACCGGGGAGCTGTTTTTT.

This clone was seen only once. The chain is built from TRBV27 and TRBJ2-5; 7 bases align to TRBD1. V was pared by 6 bases and J by 2 bases, with 3 bases of the junction left unmatched. The germline V gene has CDR1 MNHEY and CDR2 SMNVEV (reference sequence). The CDR3 has 13 amino acids. The chain's CDR3 is CASRPTGQETQYF. The CDR3 coding sequence is TGTGCCAGCAGGCCGACAGGGCAAGAGACCCAGTACTTC.

The chain joins TRBV28 to TRBJ2-7, with D unclear. Germline-derived CDR1 and CDR2 are MDHEN and SYDVKM. V lost 6 bases and J lost 5, with 11 bases in between. The CDR3 is 12 residues long. This CDR3 reads CASSSSFNEQYF. The CDR3 DNA reads as TGTGCCAGCAGCTCTTCTTTTAACGAGCAGTACTTC.

Only one count was recorded for this clone. The V and J genes are TRBV4-1 and TRBJ2-1, with 12 positions matching TRBD1. Trimming cost V 3 bases and J 6 bases; bases outside gene matches: 12. CDR1 MGHRA and CDR2 YSYEKL come from the germline V gene. CDR3 length equals 18 residues. The CDR3 loop is CASSHAWGTGGAPNEQFF. The CDR3, as DNA: TGCGCCAGCAGCCACGCCTGGGGGACAGGGGGCGCCCCCAATGAGCAGTTCTTC.

This clone was observed a single time. A read error may account for a junction end that differs from germline. Distinct nucleotide sequences in the sample also encode this CDR3. The chain joins TRBV7-3 to TRBJ1-1, with D possibly being TRBD1 (6 bases). The CDR3 consists of 13 residues. Germline assignment: CDR1 SGHTA and CDR2 FQGTGA. This CDR3 is CASSLTGQLEAFF. The CDR3 DNA reads as TGCGCCAGCAGCTTAACCGGACAGCTTGAAGCTTTCTTT.

The chain recombines TRBV28 with TRBJ2-6; TRBD1 matches at 7 bases. In germline, CDR1 is MDHEN, CDR2 SYDVKM. Trimming took 2 bases from V and 0 from J; bases not matched to a gene: 7. CDR3 length: 18 amino acids. The CDR3, as DNA: TGTGCCAGCAGTTTAAGGACAGGTCGACGCTCTGGGGCCAACGTCCTGACTTTC. It specifies CASSLRTGRRSGANVLTF. Filled out from reference TRBV28 and TRBJ2-6, the complete variable domain reads DVKVTQSSRYLVKRTGEKVFLECVQDMDHENMFWYRQDPGLGLRLIYFSYDVKMKEKGDIPEGYSVSREKKERFSLILESASTNQTSMYLCASSLRTGRRSGANVLTFGAGSRLTVL.

A word on this clone: The same CDR3 can be traced to other DNA sequences in this sample. The chain joins TRBV6-5 to TRBJ1-2; 7 bases fit TRBD1. The J segment lost 2 bases and the V segment lost 0 bases, leaving 0 bases of the junction unmatched. This CDR3 is 14 amino acids long. Germline CDR1 MNHEY, CDR2 SVGAGI. CDR3 loop: CASSYSTGNYGYTF. The CDR3 DNA reads TGTGCCAGCAGTTACTCGACAGGGAACTATGGCTACACCTTC.

This chain connects TRBV19 to TRBJ2-2; 8 bases agree with TRBD1. V dropped 4 bases and J dropped 7; count of bases not matched to a gene: 5. CDR1 is LNHDA, CDR2 SQIVND, per germline (reference sequence). The CDR3 has 14 amino acids. DNA for the CDR3: TGTGCCAGTAGTAAACGGGACAGGCTCGGGGAGCTGTTTTTT. As protein: CASSKRDRLGELFF.

The chain is built from TRBV5-1 and TRBJ2-2; TRBD2 is a possible D gene (6 bases). The germline V gene has CDR1 SGHRS and CDR2 YFSETQ. The CDR3 has 16 amino acids. V was shortened by 6 bases and J by 9 bases, with 24 bases between the two germline ends. Here the CDR3 DNA reads TGCGCCAGCATCCTGATCCGCCGGGAGTTGTCTAGGGAGCTGTTTTTT. As protein: CASILIRRELSRELFF. The full variable domain, in which reference TRBV5-1 and TRBJ2-2 provide the parts outside the CDR3, is KAGVTQTPRYLIKTRGQQVTLSCSPISGHRSVSWYQQTPGQGLQFLFEYFSETQRNKGNFPGRFSGRQFSNSRSEMNVSTLELGDSALYLCASILIRRELSRELFFGEGSRLTVL.

The chain recombines TRBV19 with TRBJ2-1, with a tentative D call TRBD1 (5 bases). CDR3 size: 13 residues. V was pared by 3 bases and J by 4 bases, with 7 bases between. Germline loops: CDR1 LNHDA, CDR2 SQIVND (reference sequence). Written as DNA, the CDR3 is TGTGCCAGTAGTATCAGGGCGTACAATGAGCAGTTCTTC. It translates to CASSIRAYNEQFF.

This clone was detected only once. The chain employs TRBV6-1 and TRBJ1-3; 9 bases agree with TRBD1. The V segment lost 1 base and the J segment 2 bases; nucleotides outside the gene matches: 0. The CDR3 covers 15 residues. CDR1 and CDR2 from the germline V gene are MNHNS and SASEGT. CDR3 DNA sequence: TGTGCCAGCAGTGAAGGGGACAGGGCTGGAAACACCATATATTTT. Amino acids: CASSEGDRAGNTIYF.

As for this clone: Additional DNA sequences in this sample encode the identical CDR3. The chain combines TRBV27 with TRBJ2-1; perhaps TRBD1 as D (6 bases). The CDR3 totals 13 residues. The germline gives CDR1 MNHEY, CDR2 SMNVEV (reference sequence). Trimming removed 8 bases at V and 4 bases at J, with 12 bases between. The CDR3 here is CASRGHLYNEQFF. The CDR3 region has the DNA TGTGCCAGCCGGGGACACCTTTACAATGAGCAGTTCTTC.

J is TRBJ2-1 and V is TRBV11-2; D possibly corresponds to TRBD1 (6 bases). CDR1 and CDR2 (germline): SGHAT, FQNNGV. Trimming cost V 2 bases and J 6 bases, with 8 bases left between them. CDR3 length equals 13 residues. The CDR3 region has the DNA TGTGCCAGCAGCTTACAAGGGGGCAATGAGCAGTTCTTC. Translation: CASSLQGGNEQFF.

Regarding this clone: Possible read error: a much larger clone is one base away. Written as DNA, the CDR3 is TGTGCCAGCAGCTCTCAAGAGACCCAGTACTTC. This encodes CASSSQETQYF. The rearrangement links TRBV5-6 to TRBJ2-5; D unclear. The germline CDR1 and CDR2 sequences are SGHDT and YYEEEE. This CDR3 contains 11 residues. V lost 3 bases and J 2 bases, leaving 2 bases between the germline ends.

The V call is TRBV5-5, the J call TRBJ2-2; 9 bases line up with TRBD1. The germline V gene has CDR1 SGHKS and CDR2 YYEKEE (reference sequence). J gave up 2 bases and V 3 bases, and 2 bases lay outside the gene matches. This CDR3 is 15 amino acids long. Here the CDR3 DNA reads TGTGCCAGCAGCTGGACAGGGGCAAACACCGGGGAGCTGTTTTTT. Amino acids: CASSWTGANTGELFF.

The chain recombines TRBV10-3 with TRBJ2-5, with D unclear. CDR1 is ENHRY, CDR2 SYGVKD, per germline. V lost 4 bases, J lost 3 bases, and 9 bases lay in between. CDR3 length: 13 amino acids. The CDR3 nucleotides are TGTGCCATCAGTGGACGTTCTGAAGAGACCCAGTACTTC. It specifies CAISGRSEETQYF.